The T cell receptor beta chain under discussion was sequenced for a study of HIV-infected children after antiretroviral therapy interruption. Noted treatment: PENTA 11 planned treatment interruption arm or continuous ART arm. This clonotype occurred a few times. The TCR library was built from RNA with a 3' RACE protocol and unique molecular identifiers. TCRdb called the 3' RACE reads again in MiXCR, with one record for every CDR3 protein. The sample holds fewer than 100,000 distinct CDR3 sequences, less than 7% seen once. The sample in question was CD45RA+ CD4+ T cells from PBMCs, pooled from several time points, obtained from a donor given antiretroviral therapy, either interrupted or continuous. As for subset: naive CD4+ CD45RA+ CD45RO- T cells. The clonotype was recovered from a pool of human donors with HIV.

As DNA, the CDR3 is TGCGCCAGCAGTGAGTCGAGGTCCGGGGTAGCGGGGGTACATGAGCAGTTCTTC. It is translated as CASSESRSGVAGVHEQFF. The chain recombines TRBV10-1 with TRBJ2-1; TRBD2 aligns across 9 bases. The CDR3 totals 18 residues. Germline V gives CDR1 WNHNN, CDR2 SYGVQD (reference sequence). The V gene end was trimmed by 0 bases and the J gene end by 8 bases; junction bases not matched to a gene: 14.